The clone carrying this T cell receptor beta chain has a handful of counts. Trimming took 4 bases from V and 7 from J; bases not matched to a gene: 9. The length of the CDR3 is 16 residues. CDR1 LGHDT and CDR2 YNNKEL come from the germline V gene (reference sequence). Authors' analysis steps: Reference gene primer amplification gave nucleated cell count estimates. The data were produced by immunoSEQ multiplex PCR, yet TCRdb's version contains in-frame clones alone and is incomplete. The DNA was the basis for D and trimming; V, J and clone size are from that table. This sample has roughly 120,000 clones, with around 80% found just once. The data belong to a study of blood T cell repertoires in COVID-19. Study overall: The origin of the acute and convalescent COVID-19 samples was the United States, Italy and Spain. PBMCs, B-cell-depleted T cells, or T cells provided the cDNA or gDNA that made up the material.

The sample was peripheral blood. The source is a human donor in a cohort sampled during active or convalescent COVID-19. This rearrangement joins TRBV3-1 (or the pseudogene TRBV3-2) to TRBJ2-1, with 11 nucleotides matching TRBD2. CDR3 in DNA: TGTGCCAGCAGCCTTTCTAGCGGGAGGCGAACTAATGAGCAGTTCTTC. This codes for CASSLSSGRRTNEQFF.